The table lists the clone carrying this T cell receptor (beta chain) with a count of one. Its antigen is not known. One end of the junction does not line up with germline, which may come from a read error. This entry comes from a study of T cell responses to AZD1222 COVID-19 vaccine. Regarding the study as a whole: An increase in Spike-specific TCR breadth and depth was observed after two AZD1222 doses. Just 5 to 7 AZD1222 recipients were seropositive at baseline.

The CDR3 consists of 15 residues. Measured with immunoSEQ multiplex PCR; TCRdb has only the in-frame clones, and not every one. The sample has about 61,000 clones, 70% to 90% seen once. V usage is TRBV23-1 and J usage is TRBJ1-1, with no clear D. TRBV23-1 is marked as an open reading frame, function uncertain. The TCR comes from an adult in good health. This specimen was peripheral blood, taken on day 0 of AZD1222 vaccination. Here the CDR3 reads CASSQSDVANTEAFF. As DNA, the CDR3 is TGCGCCAGCAGCCAATCTGACGTGGCGAACACTGAAGCTTTCTTT.